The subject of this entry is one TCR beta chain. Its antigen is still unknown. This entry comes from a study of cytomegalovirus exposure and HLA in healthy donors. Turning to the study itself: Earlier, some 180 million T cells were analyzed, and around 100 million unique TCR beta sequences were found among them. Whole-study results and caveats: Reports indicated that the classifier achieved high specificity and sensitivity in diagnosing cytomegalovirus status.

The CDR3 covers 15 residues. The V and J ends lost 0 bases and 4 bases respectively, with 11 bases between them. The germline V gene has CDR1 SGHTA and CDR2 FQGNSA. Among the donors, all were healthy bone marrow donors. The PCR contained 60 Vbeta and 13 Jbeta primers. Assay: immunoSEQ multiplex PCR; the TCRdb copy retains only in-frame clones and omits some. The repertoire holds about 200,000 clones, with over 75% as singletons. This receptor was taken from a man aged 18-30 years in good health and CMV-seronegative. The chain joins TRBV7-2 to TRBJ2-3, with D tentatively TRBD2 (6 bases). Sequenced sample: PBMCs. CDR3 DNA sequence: TGTGCCAGCAGCTTAGCCCTGGAGGGCCCAGATACGCAGTATTTT. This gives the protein CASSLALEGPDTQYF.